This T cell receptor beta chain came from a study of metastatic and nonmetastatic thyroid tumors (dated by TCRdb to between 2020 and 2021). For the study in its entirety: Repertoires from peripheral blood and from tumor or nodule tissue samples of malignant and benign thyroid patients were compared. General study outcomes and caveats: In both blood and tumor samples, malignant tumors were reported to have significantly higher TCR beta diversity than benign nodules.

The method was PCR. This sample was sequenced with an Illumina HiSeq 4000. The TCR beta-chain CDR3 region of each patient was profiled by high-throughput sequencing. The original methods were these. A classifier to discriminate distant-metastatic papillary thyroid cancer patients was built from CDR3 differences across clinicopathological groups. The Shannon index was used to assess repertoire diversity, and the Morisita-Horn index was used to assess tumor-blood repertoire similarity. TCRdb ran its own pipeline on the public reads, namely fastp trimming at Q25 and MiXCR clone calling, and kept in-frame beta chains. These V and J calls are TCRdb output, not the study's own analysis. Present in this sample are some 31,000 clones, approximately 7.4% of which were seen just once. The ten most abundant clones make up 43% of the sample. None of the patients had been given any treatment before thyroid surgery. Patient clinical samples collected from the early 2010s to the late 2010s were retrospectively analysed using T-cell receptor beta sequencing.

This clone has a count of ten or more. Its recognized antigen is unknown. There are no base qualities to consult, and no much larger clone falls within one base. What was sequenced was blood. The receptor's source is a female donor with papillary thyroid cancer or a benign thyroid nodule (not recorded which). Some clones in this sample may be carry-over from other donors' samples.

The CDR3: CASSGRTGLRLFEQFF. The DNA reads as follows: TGTGCCAGCAGCGGCCGGACAGGGCTAAGACTATTTGAGCAGTTCTTC. The rearranged chain carries TRBV7-2 and TRBJ2-1, and 8 junctional nucleotides match TRBD1. The V end gives up 5 bases and the J end 9 bases, leaving 15 bases in the junction not matched to a gene. CDR1 and CDR2 (SGHTA, FQGNSA) derive from the germline V gene. The CDR3 covers 16 residues, taking in both the cysteine and the phenylalanine. Of the read, only the CDR3 DNA is kept; its 48 bases are in frame from base 1.